The entry below describes one T cell receptor (beta chain). This sample was included in a study of blood T cell repertoires in COVID-19. Study-level information: T cells, B-cell-depleted T cells, or PBMCs supplied cDNA or gDNA.

V was shortened by 4 bases and J by 0 bases, with 13 bases between the two germline ends. The CDR3 is 16 residues long. Germline CDR1 and CDR2: SGHTA and FQGNSA. Repertoires were generated with immunoSEQ multiplex PCR, while TCRdb's copy carries only in-frame clones and drops some. This sample has roughly 260,000 clones, with around 87% found just once. The source material was peripheral blood. The chain has TRBV7-2 and TRBJ1-3; maybe TRBD1 (6 bases). This sequence was found in a woman in her forties or fifties with acute or convalescent COVID-19. CDR3 residues: CASSSDSGFSGNTIYF. CDR3 bases: TGTGCCAGCAGCTCGGACAGCGGTTTCTCTGGAAACACCATATATTTT.